Below, 31 T cell receptor beta chains from the same sample are listed, as sequenced in a study of immune cell composition in non-small cell lung cancer. Repertoires were generated with immunoSEQ multiplex PCR, while TCRdb's copy carries only in-frame clones and drops some. The sample lists some 6,000 clones; 71% were seen once. The normal lung sample lay at least 3 cm, and maximally far, from the tumour. Sequenced material: non-adjacent lung tissue. The receptors were gathered from a human donor with non-small cell lung cancer.

This clone was observed a handful of times. The rearrangement links TRBV6-1 to TRBJ1-2; 7 bases match TRBD1. The CDR3 covers 15 residues. The ends lost 6 bases at V and 3 bases at J; junction bases unmatched: 10. Germline V gives CDR1 MNHNS, CDR2 SASEGT. The CDR3 sequence: CASRGLGQTYYGYTF. CDR3 sequence (DNA): TGTGCCAGCAGGGGCCTGGGACAGACGTACTATGGCTACACCTTC.

The chain carries TRBV9 and TRBJ2-7; 8 positions agree with TRBD2. CDR1 and CDR2 from the germline V gene are SGDLS and YYNGEE. The ends lost 3 bases at V and 1 base at J; junction bases unmatched: 6. CDR3 length: 15 amino acids. CDR3: CASSAGRGASYEQYF. DNA for the CDR3: TGTGCCAGCAGCGCGGGGCGGGGGGCGTCCTACGAGCAGTACTTC.

This clone was seen only a few times. The rearrangement links TRBV5-6 to TRBJ1-2, with D hard to call. V lost 2 bases and J lost 4, with 12 bases in between. Per the germline V gene, CDR1 is SGHDT and CDR2 is YYEEEE. The CDR3 extends over 14 amino acids. The CDR3 DNA sequence: TGTGCCAGCAGCTTACCGACGCAGGCCTATGGCTACACCTTC. It encodes CASSLPTQAYGYTF.

The sample holds one count of this clone. This sequence joins TRBV23-1 and TRBJ2-7, with 8 bases lining up with TRBD2. TRBV23-1 belongs to the ORF category, with a function that is uncertain. The CDR3 runs to 13 residues. This chain's CDR3 is CATEAGVMDEQYF. The CDR3 coding sequence is TGCGCTACAGAAGCGGGGGTCATGGACGAGCAGTACTTC.

The chain combines TRBV5-1 with TRBJ2-3, with TRBD1 identical over 9 bases. Germline CDR1 and CDR2: SGHRS and YFSETQ. The length of the CDR3 is 17 residues. The J segment lost 2 bases and the V segment lost 4 bases, leaving 11 bases of the junction unmatched. DNA for the CDR3: TGCGCCAGCAGCCTAATTCCGACAGGGGGTCTCACAGATACGCAGTATTTT. It yields the protein CASSLIPTGGLTDTQYF. The full variable domain, rest sourced from reference TRBV5-1 and TRBJ2-3, is KAGVTQTPRYLIKTRGQQVTLSCSPISGHRSVSWYQQTPGQGLQFLFEYFSETQRNKGNFPGRFSGRQFSNSRSEMNVSTLELGDSALYLCASSLIPTGGLTDTQYFGPGTRLTVL.

V is TRBV5-1 and J is TRBJ2-5; tentatively, D is TRBD1 (6 bases). The germline CDR1 and CDR2 sequences are SGHRS and YFSETQ. CDR3 length equals 14 residues. V shed 7 bases and J shed 1 base, with 14 bases lying between them. Here the CDR3 reads CASYQGSTQETQYF. The CDR3 DNA sequence: TGCGCCAGCTACCAGGGGTCTACCCAAGAGACCCAGTACTTC.

This clone has only a few counts. The chain couples TRBV30 to TRBJ1-1; 7 nucleotides align to TRBD1. The CDR3 sequence is 11 residues long. Germline loops: CDR1 GTSNPN, CDR2 SVGIG (reference sequence). With 7 bases clipped from V and 6 bases from J, the junction kept 5 bases outside the gene matches. The CDR3, as DNA: TGTGCCTTTCAGGGGGACCCTGAAGCTTTCTTT. This translates into CAFQGDPEAFF.

Written as DNA, the CDR3 is TGTGCCAGCAGCTTAAAAGGACAGGGTTACGAGCAGTACTTC. Translated: CASSLKGQGYEQYF. This chain joins TRBV7-2 and TRBJ2-7, with 8 bases aligning to TRBD1. Germline V gene sequence: CDR1 SGHTA, CDR2 FQGNSA. The CDR3 totals 14 residues. The trim removed 2 bases at V and 4 bases at J, leaving 4 bases unmatched. Supplemented by reference TRBV7-2 and TRBJ2-7, the full variable domain reads GAGVSQSPSNKVTEKGKDVELRCDPISGHTALYWYRQSLGQGLEFLIYFQGNSAPDKSGLPSDRFSAERTGGSVSTLTIQRTQQEDSAVYLCASSLKGQGYEQYFGPGTRLTVT.

This clone was detected only once. The genes are TRBV30 and TRBJ1-1; no definite D call. Germline-derived CDR1 and CDR2 are GTSNPN and SVGIG (reference sequence). This CDR3 is 13 amino acids long. The CDR3 bases are TGTGCTCAGACACTCATTCCAAACACTGAAGCTTTCTTT. Translated, it gives CAQTLIPNTEAFF.

This clone has more than one count but fewer than ten. This chain's CDR3 is CASSLGQQNYGYTF. As DNA, the CDR3 is TGCGCCAGCAGCTTGGGACAACAAAACTATGGCTACACCTTC. The genes are TRBV5-1 and TRBJ1-2; D gene ambiguous. V was cut by 0 bases and J by 2 bases, with 8 bases left in between. Germline-derived CDR1 and CDR2 are SGHRS and YFSETQ. The CDR3 sequence is 14 residues long.

The J gene is TRBJ1-4, the V gene TRBV7-2, with TRBD1 matching over 7 bases. There are 15 residues in the CDR3. The germline V gene has CDR1 SGHTA and CDR2 FQGNSA. V shed 4 bases, J shed 7 bases, and the junction held 9 bases outside the gene matches. CDR3 sequence reads: CASSSLQGNSEKLFF. The CDR3 nucleotides read TGTGCCAGCAGCTCCCTACAGGGGAACAGTGAAAAACTGTTTTTT.

This clone has more than one count but fewer than ten. J is TRBJ1-2 and V is TRBV28; D is possibly TRBD1 (6 bases). The CDR3 runs 14 residues. Between the trimmed V and J ends, which lost 4 bases and 5 bases, there was a span of 14 bases. From germline, CDR1 is MDHEN and CDR2 SYDVKM. The CDR3 coding sequence is TGTGCCAGCAGTTCATCCGGGACACAATATGGCTACACCTTC. Amino acids: CASSSSGTQYGYTF.

This clone has only one observation. The J gene is TRBJ2-1, the V gene TRBV13; 12 bases are a match to TRBD2. Germline V gene data show CDR1 as PRHDT and CDR2 as FYEKMQ (reference sequence). This CDR3 is built from 17 residues. V was pared by 5 bases and J by 4 bases, with 9 bases of the junction left unmatched. The CDR3 is CASSNSRTSGVYNEQFF. CDR3 DNA sequence: TGTGCCAGCAGCAACTCCCGGACTAGCGGGGTTTACAATGAGCAGTTCTTC.

The J gene is TRBJ2-7, the V gene TRBV5-5; unclear D gene. V lost 4 bases and J 3 bases, leaving 14 bases between the germline ends. This CDR3 has 14 amino acids. Germline V CDR1 and CDR2: SGHKS, YYEKEE (reference sequence). The CDR3 spells CASSQVGDFYEQYF. CDR3 bases: TGTGCCAGCAGCCAAGTCGGAGATTTCTACGAGCAGTACTTC.

V gene TRBV6-1 combines with J gene TRBJ2-7; 10 nucleotides line up with TRBD1. V was clipped by 4 bases and J by 7 bases; unmatched bases: 4. The CDR3 contains 13 residues. The germline V gene encodes CDR1 MNHNS and CDR2 SASEGT. The CDR3 DNA reads as TGTGCCAGCAGTGGACAGGGGGCGCTGGAGCAGTACTTC. It specifies CASSGQGALEQYF.

The CDR3 DNA reads as TGTGCCAGCAGTGACCAGACTAGCGGGGGCTACAATGAGCAGTTCTTC. It translates to CASSDQTSGGYNEQFF. The rearrangement uses TRBV25-1 and TRBJ2-1; 12 bases map to TRBD2. The germline CDR1 and CDR2 sequences are MGHDK and SYGVNS. The CDR3 loop spans 16 amino acids. The junction had 3 bases not matched to a gene; V was cut back by 3 bases and J by 3 bases.

This chain links TRBV6-6 with TRBJ2-3, with no clear D. V was clipped by 7 bases and J by 3 bases, with 5 bases between them. The germline V gene encodes CDR1 MNHNY and CDR2 SVGAGI (reference sequence). The CDR3 consists of 11 residues. The CDR3 protein is CASTFTDTQYF. CDR3 coding DNA: TGTGCCAGCACCTTTACAGATACGCAGTATTTT.

V and J are TRBV4-3 and TRBJ2-2, with D perhaps matching TRBD1 (5 bases). There are 15 residues in the CDR3. V gave up 0 bases and J gave up 6 bases, with 11 bases separating them. Per germline, CDR1 LGHNA and CDR2 YSLEER. CDR3 residues: CASSQERTTPGELFF. The DNA for the CDR3 is TGCGCCAGCAGCCAAGAACGGACAACCCCCGGGGAGCTGTTTTTT.

The chain is built from TRBV4-2 and TRBJ1-4; 8 bases are shared with TRBD1. The CDR3 loop spans 18 amino acids. The V gene end was trimmed by 0 bases and the J gene end by 8 bases; junction bases not matched to a gene: 14. Germline CDR1 LGHNA, CDR2 YNFKEQ. The CDR3 nucleotides read TGTGCCAGCAGCCAAGATAAGGTTACAGGGGGAGGTGGAGAAAAACTGTTTTTT. It yields the protein CASSQDKVTGGGGEKLFF.

V is TRBV4-2 and J is TRBJ1-2; tentatively, D is TRBD1 (6 bases). Germline CDR1 and CDR2: LGHNA and YNFKEQ. Trimming left V 4 bases short and J 8 bases short, with 23 bases between. This CDR3 has 16 residues. The CDR3: CASSPLQGPSGLGYTF. CDR3 nucleotides: TGTGCCAGCAGCCCCCTACAGGGCCCCTCAGGTTTAGGCTACACCTTC.

V usage is TRBV10-3 and J usage is TRBJ1-1; D may be TRBD1 (5 bases). Deletions cut 0 bases from V and 3 bases from J, with 11 bases between. Germline CDR1 ENHRY, CDR2 SYGVKD. The CDR3 extends over 15 amino acids. This chain's CDR3 is CAISESPRTHTEAFF. The CDR3, as DNA: TGTGCCATCAGTGAGTCGCCCAGGACACACACTGAAGCTTTCTTT.

V is TRBV7-6 and J is TRBJ2-1, with 7 bases fitting TRBD2. V dropped 0 bases and J dropped 6; count of bases not matched to a gene: 5. CDR3 length: 15 residues. Germline V gives CDR1 SGHVS, CDR2 FNYEAQ. The CDR3 DNA reads TGTGCCAGCAGCTTAGCGCGGACTAGTGGCAATGAGCAGTTCTTC. The encoded protein is CASSLARTSGNEQFF.

The chain combines TRBV6-6 with TRBJ2-4, with 15 bases that match TRBD2. V shed 5 bases and J 13 bases; nucleotides not matched to a gene: 9. The CDR3 spans 15 residues. CDR1 is MNHNY, CDR2 SVGAGI, per germline (reference sequence). CDR3 nucleotides: TGTGCCAGCAGTAGTATACGGACTAGCGGGGGGGTACAGTACTTC. As protein: CASSSIRTSGGVQYF.

This rearrangement joins TRBV28 to TRBJ2-3, with 8 positions matching TRBD1. The CDR3 is 14 amino acids. Germline CDR1 reads MDHEN; CDR2 reads SYDVKM. The V and J ends lost 7 bases and 0 bases, in that order; junction bases with no gene match: 3. The CDR3 region is CASNQGASTDTQYF. The CDR3, as DNA: TGTGCCAGCAATCAGGGGGCGAGCACAGATACGCAGTATTTT.

This clone was seen more than once but under ten times. The genes are TRBV6-9 and TRBJ1-4, with 7 bases matching TRBD1. V shed 0 bases, J shed 4 bases, and the junction held 2 bases outside the gene matches. Germline V gene lookup returns CDR1 MNHGY and CDR2 SVAAGI. The CDR3 totals 15 residues. The CDR3 reads CASSYSRQGNEKLFF. DNA of the CDR3: TGTGCCAGCAGTTATTCCCGACAGGGTAATGAAAAACTGTTTTTT.

This sequence joins TRBV18 and TRBJ2-7; TRBD1 matches at 10 bases. V gave up 3 bases and J gave up 6 bases; unmatched junction bases: 2. CDR3 length: 13 amino acids. CDR1 is KGHSH, CDR2 LQKENI, per germline. CDR3 amino acids: CASSPGTGVEQYF. DNA for the CDR3: TGTGCCAGCTCACCCGGGACAGGGGTCGAGCAGTACTTC. The full variable domain, in which reference TRBV18 and TRBJ2-7 provide the parts outside the CDR3, is NAGVMQNPRHLVRRRGQEARLRCSPMKGHSHVYWYRQLPEEGLKFMVYLQKENIIDESGMPKERFSAEFPKEGPSILRIQQVVRGDSAAYFCASSPGTGVEQYFGPGTRLTVT.

The chain is built from TRBV7-9 and TRBJ1-5, with D uncertain. Trimming took off 7 bases at V and 6 bases at J, with 13 bases between the two ends. CDR1 is SEHNR, CDR2 FQNEAQ, per germline (reference sequence). The CDR3 totals 13 residues. The CDR3 DNA sequence: TGTGCCAGCACCGGCGAGGGAGCTCAGCCCCAGCATTTT. Its translation: CASTGEGAQPQHF.

The rearrangement uses TRBV9 and TRBJ1-3; weak D call: TRBD1 (5 bases). Germline CDR1 reads SGDLS; CDR2 reads YYNGEE. The germline V and J ends were trimmed by 3 bases and 3 bases, with 13 bases remaining between them. The CDR3 spans 15 residues. The CDR3 spells CASSGGGGDGNTIYF. DNA for the CDR3: TGTGCCAGCAGCGGGGGAGGAGGGGATGGAAACACCATATATTTT.

The V gene is TRBV10-1, the J gene TRBJ2-5; 12 bases match TRBD2. CDR3 length equals 18 residues. With 2 bases clipped from V and 9 bases from J, the junction kept 16 bases outside the gene matches. Germline V gene lookup returns CDR1 WNHNN and CDR2 SYGVQD (reference sequence). The CDR3 loop is CASSEPWTSGVEKRAQYF. CDR3 in DNA: TGCGCCAGCAGTGAGCCCTGGACTAGCGGGGTGGAAAAGCGGGCCCAGTACTTC.

The V and J genes are TRBV5-4 and TRBJ2-1, with TRBD1 identical over 9 bases. The germline V gene encodes CDR1 SGHNT and CDR2 YYREEE (reference sequence). The CDR3 is made up of 15 amino acids. J lost 6 bases, V lost 2 bases, and 6 bases had no gene match. CDR3 in amino acids: CASSLSGTGFNEQFF. CDR3 bases: TGTGCCAGCAGCTTATCGGGGACAGGGTTCAATGAGCAGTTCTTC.

CDR3: CASSPWSLPDTQYF. In DNA, the CDR3 is TGTGCCAGCAGCCCGTGGAGCTTGCCAGATACGCAGTATTTT. The rearrangement links TRBV6-5 to TRBJ2-3, with no clear D. From germline, CDR1 is MNHEY and CDR2 SVGAGI. The CDR3 runs 14 residues. V lost 6 bases, J lost 4 bases, and 14 bases lay in between.